This T cell receptor (beta chain) was documented in a study of blood T cell repertoires in COVID-19 (TCRdb year 2020). With respect to the entire study: Samples from collaborators originated in the United States, Italy and Spain and spanned both the acute and convalescent phases of COVID-19. The repertoires were released in a freely available public database intended as a resource for research on the immune response to SARS-CoV-2. The dataset comprised deeply sampled blood TCRbeta repertoires from subjects exposed to, actively infected with, or recovered from COVID-19. Where HLA class I and class II types were available, the types were taken from metadata supplied by the sample provider, not from assay-based typing. The prospective study material was composed of cDNA or gDNA derived from T cells, B-cell-depleted T cells, or PBMCs. The samples were drawn from the first 160 participants of the ongoing ImmuneRACE study and from 950 to 1,500 subjects provided by 6 global collaborators. The sample metadata nearly always contained a de-identified subject ID, COVID-19 status, age in years and sex. Study-wide conclusions, independent of this receptor: The quantity of clinical and demographic metadata differed by source and by participant and was supplied without curation.

As regards this clone: No antigen is known for it. Per-base quality was not reported, and no clone a single base away is much larger than it.

V and J lose 0 bases and 0 bases, and a span of 8 bases separates them. CDR1 and CDR2 are drawn from the germline V gene (reference sequence): LNHNV, YYDKDF. Inclusive of the bounding cysteine and phenylalanine, the CDR3 is 15 residues long. Here the CDR3 DNA is all that survives: 45 bases in frame from base 1. Participants in the prospective study were aged about 18 to 89 years, lived in over 20 United States geographic areas, and enrolled through a virtual design. To assign participants to cohorts, the prospective study relied on clinical history that participants themselves reported in a screening survey and a study questionnaire. Each participant in the prospective study had whole blood, serum and a nasopharyngeal or oropharyngeal swab collected by mobile phlebotomists. Over a roughly two-month period, participants in the prospective study had the option of providing additional blood draws and questionnaires. Prospective study blood samples were shipped either frozen or at room temperature before DNA extraction.

TCRbeta CDR3 regions were amplified from genomic DNA by means of the immunoSEQ Assay, a bias-controlled multiplex PCR. The original methods were these. The number of nucleated cells in each sample was estimated by amplification of reference gene primers within the assay. To quantify the absolute abundance of each unique TCRbeta CDR3 rearrangement, sequence reads were collapsed and filtered. For each sample, productive Simpson clonality was calculated by taking the square root of Simpson's diversity index across productive rearrangements. In its TCRdb copy, this immuneACCESS table keeps in-frame sequences only and misses some clones. Where compared with another copy, unresolved V genes explain less than half of these, and the others have no known cause. D and trimming come from the DNA, and the V and J calls and clone size come from that table. The sample data list 200,000 to 250,000 clones, and approximately 86% of these were observed just once. The ten largest account for 3.5% to 4% of the sample.

The source material was PBMCs or T cells enriched from blood (not recorded which). This receptor chain uses TRBV15 and TRBJ1-2; the D gene cannot be resolved reliably. The origin of this receptor is a woman between 40 and 55 years old with acute COVID-19. Read as DNA, the sequence is TGTGCCACCAGCAGAGATAAGGGAGCTAACTATGGCTACACCTTC. Its product reads: CATSRDKGANYGYTF.